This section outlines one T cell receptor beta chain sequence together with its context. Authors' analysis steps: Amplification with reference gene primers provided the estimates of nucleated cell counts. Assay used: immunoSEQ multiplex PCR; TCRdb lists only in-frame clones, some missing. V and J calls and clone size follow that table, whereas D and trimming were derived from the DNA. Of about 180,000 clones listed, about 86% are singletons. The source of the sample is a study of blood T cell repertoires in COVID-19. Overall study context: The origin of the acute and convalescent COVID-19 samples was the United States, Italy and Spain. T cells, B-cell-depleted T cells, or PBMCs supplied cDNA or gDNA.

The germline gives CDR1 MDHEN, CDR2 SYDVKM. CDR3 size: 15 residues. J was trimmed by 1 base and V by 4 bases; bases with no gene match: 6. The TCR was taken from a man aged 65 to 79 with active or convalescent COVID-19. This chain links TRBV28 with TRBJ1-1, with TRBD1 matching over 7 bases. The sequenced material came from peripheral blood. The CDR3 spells CASSSGGTANTEAFF. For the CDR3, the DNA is TGTGCCAGCAGTTCGGGAGGGACAGCGAACACTGAAGCTTTCTTT.